The T cell receptor beta chain described here comes from a study of blood T cell repertoires in COVID-19. Study overall: Both acute and convalescent COVID-19 samples were obtained from the United States, Italy and Spain.

In the study's own analysis: Amplification of reference gene primers provided the estimated nucleated cell counts. Profiling relied on immunoSEQ multiplex PCR, and the TCRdb table lists in-frame clones only, not all of them. The V and J calls and clone size are taken from that table; D and trimming were inferred from the DNA. Of roughly 180,000 clones listed, roughly 81% are singletons. The Seattle site enrolled patients during active infection and followed them longitudinally. This clonotype originated in a woman at least 80 years old with COVID-19, enrolled during active disease. The sample consisted of peripheral blood.

The CDR3 DNA follows: TGCGCCAGCAGCCTAGGGACAGGGAATTCACCCCTCCACTTT. This sequence encodes CASSLGTGNSPLHF. This chain uses TRBV5-1 with TRBJ1-6; 9 bases fit TRBD1. The CDR3 is made up of 14 amino acids. V was pared by 4 bases and J by 7 bases, with 3 bases of the junction left unmatched. CDR1 and CDR2 from the germline V gene are SGHRS and YFSETQ.